This T cell receptor beta chain was found in a study of OX40 agonist ivuxolimab in advanced cancers. Study-level findings and limits: Clonal expansion was seen in CD4+ and CD8+ blood T cells by week 6 at 0.1 to 3.0 mg/kg.

TCRdb keeps only in-frame clones here, not all; method: immunoSEQ multiplex PCR. In the table there are 15,000 to 25,000 clones, 85% to 90% of which are singletons. With 1 base clipped from V and 8 bases from J, the junction kept 3 bases outside the gene matches. CDR1 and CDR2 (germline): SGHVS, FNYEAQ. The CDR3 contains 13 residues. This clone was found once. Its specificity is unknown. The chain has TRBV7-6 and TRBJ1-2, with TRBD1 matching 8 bases. The sample was CD4+ or CD8+ T cells sorted from blood, taken in a trial of the OX40 agonist ivuxolimab. This clonotype was sampled from an adult with an advanced solid tumor such as melanoma, head and neck, liver or kidney cancer. The chain's CDR3 is CASSLGQGRGYTF. DNA of the CDR3: TGTGCCAGCAGCTTAGGACAGGGGCGAGGCTACACCTTC.